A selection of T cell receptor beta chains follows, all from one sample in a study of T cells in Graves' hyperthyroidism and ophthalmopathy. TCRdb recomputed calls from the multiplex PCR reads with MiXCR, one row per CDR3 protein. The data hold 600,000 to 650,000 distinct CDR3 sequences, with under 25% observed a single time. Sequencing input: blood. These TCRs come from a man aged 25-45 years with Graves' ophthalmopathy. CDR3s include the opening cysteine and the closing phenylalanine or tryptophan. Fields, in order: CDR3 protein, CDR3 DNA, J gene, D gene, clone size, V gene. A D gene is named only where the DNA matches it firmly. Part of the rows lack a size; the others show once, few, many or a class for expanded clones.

CDR3: CASSWEGVTGNTIYF
DNA: TGTGCCAGCAGCTGGGAAGGGGTTACTGGAAACACCATATATTTT
J: TRBJ1-3
D: .
size: few
V: TRBV11-2

CDR3: CATSRYSNEQFF
DNA: TGTGCCACCAGCAGATATAGCAATGAGCAGTTCTTC
J: TRBJ2-1
D: .
size: .
V: TRBV15

CDR3: CASSPRSGNEQFF
DNA: TGTGCCAGCAGCCCCCGCTCGGGGAATGAGCAGTTCTTC
J: TRBJ2-1
D: .
size: many
V: TRBV7-9

CDR3: CASSPWTSSTGELFF
DNA: TGTGCCAGCAGCCCTTGGACTAGCAGCACCGGGGAGCTGTTTTTT
J: TRBJ2-2
D: TRBD2
size: few
V: TRBV14

CDR3: CASSFYAGTSYNEQFF
DNA: TGTGCCAGCAGCTTCTACGCGGGAACGTCCTACAATGAGCAGTTCTTC
J: TRBJ2-1
D: .
size: many
V: TRBV7-2

CDR3: CASSLVAGAQYTQYF
DNA: TGTGCCAGCAGTTTAGTAGCGGGAGCGCAATATACGCAGTATTTT
J: TRBJ2-3
D: TRBD2
size: .
V: TRBV28

CDR3: CASSLGLTSNQPQHF
DNA: TGTGCCAGCAGCTTGGGACTGACTAGCAATCAGCCCCAGCATTTT
J: TRBJ1-5
D: .
size: .
V: TRBV13

CDR3: CASSLGGVEQYF
DNA: TGTGCCAGCAGCTTAGGGGGGGTCGAGCAGTACTTC
J: TRBJ2-7
D: .
size: many
V: TRBV7-9

CDR3: CSVEPRVGNEQFF
DNA: TGCAGCGTTGAGCCGCGTGTCGGCAATGAGCAGTTCTTC
J: TRBJ2-1
D: .
size: .
V: TRBV29-1

CDR3: CASGYGQETQYF
DNA: TGTGCTAGTGGTTATGGACAAGAGACCCAGTACTTC
J: TRBJ2-5
D: .
size: .
V: TRBV12-5

CDR3: CSAWGTAKNIQYF
DNA: TGCAGTGCATGGGGGACAGCCAAAAACATTCAGTACTTC
J: TRBJ2-4
D: .
size: .
V: TRBV20-1

CDR3: CASGGAVGVEQFF
DNA: TGTGCCAGCGGGGGCGCGGTTGGGGTTGAGCAGTTCTTC
J: TRBJ2-1
D: .
size: few
V: TRBV28

CDR3: CAWIWDPQMNTEAFF
DNA: TGTGCCTGGATATGGGATCCTCAAATGAACACTGAAGCTTTCTTT
J: TRBJ1-1
D: .
size: many
V: TRBV30

CDR3: CSAPPPRTNGYTF
DNA: TGCAGTGCCCCCCCCCCCCGGACAAATGGCTACACCTTC
J: TRBJ1-2
D: .
size: few
V: TRBV20-1

CDR3: CSVERREGRFF
DNA: TGCAGCGTTGAACGGCGGGAGGGCCGGTTCTTC
J: TRBJ2-1
D: TRBD2
size: few
V: TRBV29-1

CDR3: CASSQITGTADMNTEAFF
DNA: TGTGCCAGCAGCCAGATCACCGGGACAGCCGACATGAACACTGAAGCTTTCTTT
J: TRBJ1-1
D: TRBD1
size: .
V: TRBV4-2

CDR3: CASSPHLQPTYEQYF
DNA: TGCGCCAGCAGCCCCCACCTACAGCCCACCTACGAGCAGTACTTC
J: TRBJ2-7
D: .
size: .
V: TRBV5-1

CDR3: CSASGRNTGELFF
DNA: TGCAGTGCTAGCGGGAGGAACACCGGGGAGCTGTTTTTT
J: TRBJ2-2
D: .
size: many
V: TRBV20-1

CDR3: CSVGRDATYEQYF
DNA: TGCAGCGTTGGGCGGGACGCAACATACGAGCAGTACTTC
J: TRBJ2-7
D: .
size: few
V: TRBV29-1

CDR3: CASRKRTEWRNTEAFF
DNA: TGTGCCAGCAGGAAACGGACAGAGTGGAGAAACACTGAAGCTTTCTTT
J: TRBJ1-1
D: .
size: .
V: TRBV2

CDR3: CASSSSGGYQPQHF
DNA: TGTGCCAGCAGTTCCTCCGGGGGGTATCAGCCCCAGCATTTT
J: TRBJ1-5
D: .
size: many
V: TRBV12-3/TRBV12-4

CDR3: CASSPTGGIYNSPLHF
DNA: TGTGCCAGCAGCCCGACGGGGGGTATCTATAATTCACCCCTCCACTTT
J: TRBJ1-6
D: .
size: few
V: TRBV5-4

CDR3: CASRTGTAVLNSPLHF
DNA: TGTGCCAGCAGAACCGGGACCGCCGTCCTTAATTCACCCCTCCACTTT
J: TRBJ1-6
D: .
size: few
V: TRBV6-1

CDR3: CASSWTGLQETQYF
DNA: TGTGCCAGCAGTTGGACAGGCCTCCAAGAGACCCAGTACTTC
J: TRBJ2-5
D: TRBD1
size: few
V: TRBV7-9

CDR3: CASSSVGAGEQYF
DNA: TGTGCCAGCAGCTCGGTGGGGGCTGGCGAGCAGTACTTC
J: TRBJ2-7
D: .
size: few
V: TRBV7-3

CDR3: CASSYTSRDYEQYF
DNA: TGTGCCAGCAGTTACACTTCCAGGGACTACGAGCAGTACTTC
J: TRBJ2-7
D: .
size: once
V: TRBV6-2/TRBV6-3

CDR3: CASSPKLWTRYEQYF
DNA: TGTGCCAGCAGTCCAAAACTCTGGACTAGGTACGAGCAGTACTTC
J: TRBJ2-7
D: TRBD2
size: many
V: TRBV27